The 16 T cell receptor beta chains below were found in one sample sequenced in a study of T-cell memory formation after mild COVID-19. Using its own MiXCR run on the 5' RACE reads, TCRdb lists one record per CDR3 protein. The table lists tens of thousands of distinct CDR3 sequences, about 7% of them singletons. Sequenced: PBMCs or a T cell subset sorted from them (not recorded which). The origin of the receptors is a man aged 18 to 35 who had mild COVID-19 (a few samples of this study predate the infection). Cell type and time point are not known.

This clonotype was seen repeatedly, ten times or more. The chain carries TRBV6-2 or TRBV6-3 and TRBJ2-1; no definite D call. The V gene's germline CDR1 is MNHEY and CDR2 SVGEGT. The length of the CDR3 is 13 residues. V dropped 5 bases and J dropped 8 bases, with 13 bases sitting between them. The CDR3 sequence: CASSTRPHDEQFF. CDR3 sequence (DNA): TGTGCCAGCAGTACTCGCCCCCACGATGAGCAGTTCTTC.

V gene TRBV5-4 combines with J gene TRBJ2-1; the match to TRBD2 covers 11 bases. The CDR3 covers 13 residues. Germline V gene lookup returns CDR1 SGHNT and CDR2 YYREEE (reference sequence). Germline trimming cut 7 bases from V and 7 bases from J; bases unmatched to any gene: 4. The CDR3 nucleotides are TGTGCCAGCCTAGCGGGGGGAACTAATGAGCAGTTCTTC. Its protein product is CASLAGGTNEQFF.

This clonotype was recorded at least ten times. This chain connects TRBV12-3 or TRBV12-4 to TRBJ2-5; D perhaps matches TRBD1 (6 bases). The CDR3 extends over 13 amino acids. Trimming cost V 5 bases and J 0 bases, with 7 bases left between them. The CDR3, as DNA: TGTGCCAGCAGTCGACAGGACCAAGAGACCCAGTACTTC. Its translation is CASSRQDQETQYF.

About this clonotype itself: One end of the junction does not line up with germline, which may come from a read error. V and J are TRBV7-3 and TRBJ1-1, with D perhaps matching TRBD1 (6 bases). Germline CDR1 reads SGHTA; CDR2 reads FQGTGA. This CDR3 has 16 residues. The CDR3 protein is CASSPRQVGTNTEAFF. CDR3 DNA sequence: TGTGCCAGCAGCCCCCGACAGGTGGGGACGAACACTGAAGCCTTCTTT.

The gene calls are TRBV12-3 or TRBV12-4 and TRBJ2-1; TRBD1 is a possible D gene (7 bases). CDR3 length equals 13 residues. Trimming stripped 8 bases from V and 4 bases from J, with 12 bases between. This CDR3 reads CASGQGGYNEQFF. In DNA form, the CDR3 reads TGTGCCAGCGGGCAGGGGGGTTACAATGAGCAGTTCTTC.

The rearrangement joins TRBV19 to TRBJ1-2; 8 nucleotides match TRBD1. The CDR3 is 14 residues long. Germline-derived CDR1 and CDR2 are LNHDA and SQIVND (reference sequence). V lost 7 bases to trimming and J lost 6 bases; unmatched junction nucleotides: 10. The CDR3 nucleotides are TGTGCCAGTACCCCGACAGGGGTGGGTGATGGCTACACCTTC. Translation: CASTPTGVGDGYTF.

The chain couples TRBV5-4 to TRBJ1-2, with 9 bases that match TRBD1. The CDR3 spans 15 residues. Germline V gives CDR1 SGHNT, CDR2 YYREEE (reference sequence). With 3 bases clipped from V and 6 bases from J, the junction kept 9 bases outside the gene matches. The CDR3 loop reads CASSSGTGRGNGYTF. The CDR3 nucleotides read TGTGCCAGCAGCTCCGGGACAGGGCGGGGTAATGGCTACACCTTC. The full variable domain, completed using reference TRBV5-4 and TRBJ1-2, is ETGVTQSPTHLIKTRGQQVTLRCSSQSGHNTVSWYQQALGQGPQFIFQYYREEENGRGNFPPRFSGLQFPNYSSELNVNALELDDSALYLCASSSGTGRGNGYTFGSGTRLTVV.

This clonotype was seen many times. This sequence joins TRBV7-9 and TRBJ2-1; 7 bases fit TRBD2. This CDR3 region has 13 residues. Per germline, CDR1 SEHNR and CDR2 FQNEAQ (reference sequence). V was clipped by 1 base and J by 7 bases; unmatched bases: 1. CDR3 loop: CASSLGAGNEQFF. DNA of the CDR3: TGTGCCAGCAGCTTAGGAGCGGGGAATGAGCAGTTCTTC.

This clonotype was observed a few times. CDR3 nucleotide sequence: TGTGCCAGCAGCTTAGGAACAGCATCGGGGCATGGCTACACCTTC. Amino acids: CASSLGTASGHGYTF. The chain is built from TRBV7-8 and TRBJ1-2; possibly TRBD1 for D (5 bases). CDR3 size: 15 residues. Germline CDR1 is SGHVS and CDR2 is FQNEAQ. Between the trimmed V and J ends, which lost 1 base and 6 bases, there was a span of 15 bases. Looking up the rest from reference TRBV7-8 and TRBJ1-2 gives the full variable domain: GAGVSQSPRYKVAKRGQDVALRCDPISGHVSLFWYQQALGQGPEFLTYFQNEAQLDKSGLPSDRFFAERPEGSVSTLKIQRTQQEDSAVYLCASSLGTASGHGYTFGSGTRLTVV.

Many counts were recorded for this clonotype. The rearrangement links TRBV5-1 to TRBJ2-5; 13 bases match TRBD2. The CDR3 runs 18 residues. J gave up 8 bases and V 3 bases, and 16 bases lay outside the gene matches. Germline V gene lookup returns CDR1 SGHRS and CDR2 YFSETQ. The CDR3 reads CASSWRTSGGPTGETQYF. The CDR3 nucleotides are TGCGCCAGCAGCTGGAGGACTAGCGGGGGACCCACGGGGGAAACCCAGTACTTC.

In this sample, this clonotype turned up many times. CDR3: CASSSRGGHSYEQYV. For the CDR3, the DNA is TGTGCCAGCAGCTCCCGCGGGGGGCACTCCTACGAGCAGTACGTC. The gene calls are TRBV7-2 and TRBJ2-7, with 8 bases aligning to TRBD2. The CDR3 sequence is 15 residues long. V lost 4 bases and J lost 0; bases outside the gene matches: 5. Germline CDR1 SGHTA, CDR2 FQGNSA.

This clonotype showed up just a few times. The genes are TRBV5-4 and TRBJ2-1; D gene ambiguous. V was trimmed by 1 base and J by 3 bases, leaving 11 bases between them. This CDR3 is built from 15 residues. Germline V CDR1 and CDR2: SGHNT, YYREEE (reference sequence). The CDR3 loop reads CASSLFPGNYNEQFF. Written as DNA, the CDR3 is TGTGCCAGCAGCTTGTTTCCCGGCAACTACAATGAGCAGTTCTTC.

In regard to this clonotype: A junction boundary mismatches the germline segment, possibly from a read error. The chain combines TRBV3-1 with TRBJ2-6; tentative D call: TRBD1 (5 bases). CDR3 length equals 17 residues. Germline V lookup: CDR1 LGHDT, CDR2 YNNKEL (reference sequence). The CDR3 DNA sequence: TGTGCCAGCAGCCAAGTAAACGCGGTCTATGGGGCCAACGTCTTGACTTTC. This translates into CASSQVNAVYGANVLTF.

This clonotype showed up just a few times. The chain uses TRBV24-1 and TRBJ2-5, with D perhaps matching TRBD2 (5 bases). Germline CDR1 is KGHDR and CDR2 is SFDVKD. Trimming took 2 bases from V and 5 from J, leaving 11 bases between them. CDR3 length: 14 residues. The CDR3 sequence is CATSDSSAAETQYF. The CDR3 DNA reads TGTGCCACCAGTGATTCCTCAGCGGCGGAGACCCAGTACTTC.

V usage is TRBV3-2 and J usage is TRBJ2-7; TRBD1, as called in the table, went unchecked against the DNA. TRBV3-2 is an annotated pseudogene. This CDR3 is built from 12 residues. This chain's CDR3 is CATKDRAYEQYV. The CDR3, as DNA: TGTGCCACCAAGGACAGGGCCTACGAGCAGTACGTC.

This clonotype was counted only a few times. The genes are TRBV3-1 and TRBJ2-5; D is uncertain. CDR3 length: 13 residues. Germline V lookup: CDR1 LGHDT, CDR2 YNNKEL (reference sequence). Trimming left V 1 base short and J 0 bases short, with 3 bases between. The CDR3 loop reads CASSQGYQETQYF. CDR3 bases: TGTGCCAGCAGCCAAGGATACCAAGAGACCCAGTACTTC.